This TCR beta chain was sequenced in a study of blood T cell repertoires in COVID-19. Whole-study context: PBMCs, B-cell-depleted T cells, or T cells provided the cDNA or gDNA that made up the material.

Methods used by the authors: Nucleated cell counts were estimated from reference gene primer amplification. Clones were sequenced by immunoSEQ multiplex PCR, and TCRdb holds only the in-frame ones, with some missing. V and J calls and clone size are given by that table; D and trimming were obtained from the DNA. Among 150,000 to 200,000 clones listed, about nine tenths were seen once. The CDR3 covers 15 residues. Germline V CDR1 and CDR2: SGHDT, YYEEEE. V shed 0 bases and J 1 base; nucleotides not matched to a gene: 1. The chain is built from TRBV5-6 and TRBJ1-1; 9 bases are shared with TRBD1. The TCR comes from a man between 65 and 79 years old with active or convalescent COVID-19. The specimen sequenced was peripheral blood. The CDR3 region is CASSLVGQGNTEAFF. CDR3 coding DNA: TGTGCCAGCAGCTTGGTGGGACAGGGGAACACTGAAGCTTTCTTT.